This T cell receptor beta chain was retrieved from a study of cytomegalovirus exposure and HLA in healthy donors. Study-wide findings and caveats: Prior analysis indicated that the majority of TCR beta V segments exhibited productivity approximately 90% or approximately 30% of the time. Most of the CMV-associated TCR beta chains (in a later analysis) appeared to be HLA-restricted. A later examination showed that TCR association rates differed by HLA locus, with DRB1 most and HLA-C fewest.

A remark on this clone: Its antigen remains unidentified.

Trimming pared 5 bases from V and 2 bases from J, leaving 9 bases between. The CDR3 length is 14 residues. Germline V gene data show CDR1 as MNHEY and CDR2 as SVGAGI. The PCR made use of 60 Vbeta and 13 Jbeta primers. Sequencing was performed with immunoSEQ multiplex PCR; in TCRdb, only in-frame clones are kept and a portion is missing. The sample holds about 190,000 clones, about 80% seen once. V and J are TRBV6-5 and TRBJ1-4; D possibly corresponds to TRBD1 (5 bases). The source material was PBMCs. This TCR was sampled from a woman aged 18-35 years in good health and CMV-seropositive. CDR3 in amino acids: CASSQDTTNEKLFF. The CDR3 region has the DNA TGTGCCAGCAGTCAGGACACGACTAATGAAAAACTGTTTTTT.